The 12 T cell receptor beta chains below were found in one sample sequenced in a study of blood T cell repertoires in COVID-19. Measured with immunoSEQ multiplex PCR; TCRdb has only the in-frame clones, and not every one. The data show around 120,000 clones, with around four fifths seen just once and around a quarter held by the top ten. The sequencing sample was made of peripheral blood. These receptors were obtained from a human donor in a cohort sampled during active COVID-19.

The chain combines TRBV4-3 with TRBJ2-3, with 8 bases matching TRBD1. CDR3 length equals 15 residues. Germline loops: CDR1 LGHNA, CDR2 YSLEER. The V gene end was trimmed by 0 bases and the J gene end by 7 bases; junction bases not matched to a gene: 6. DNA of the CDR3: TGCGCCAGCAGCCAAGACAAGGACAGGGCGAATACGCAGTATTTT. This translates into CASSQDKDRANTQYF.

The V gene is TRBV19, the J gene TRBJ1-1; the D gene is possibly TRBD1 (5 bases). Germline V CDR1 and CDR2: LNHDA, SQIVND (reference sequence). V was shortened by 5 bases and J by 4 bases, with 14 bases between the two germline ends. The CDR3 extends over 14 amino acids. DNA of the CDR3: TGTGCCAGTAGTGTCCGGGGGGAAGCCACTGAAGCTTTCTTT. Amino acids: CASSVRGEATEAFF.

The DNA of the CDR3 is TGTGCCAGCAGTTATGGGGCGGGAGGAGGGTACAATGAGCAGTTCTTC. It encodes CASSYGAGGGYNEQFF. The J gene is TRBJ2-1, the V gene TRBV6-6; 8 bases agree with TRBD2. This CDR3 is built from 16 residues. Germline V gene lookup returns CDR1 MNHNY and CDR2 SVGAGI (reference sequence). Trimming at V came to 3 bases and at J to 4 bases, leaving 8 bases not matched to a gene.

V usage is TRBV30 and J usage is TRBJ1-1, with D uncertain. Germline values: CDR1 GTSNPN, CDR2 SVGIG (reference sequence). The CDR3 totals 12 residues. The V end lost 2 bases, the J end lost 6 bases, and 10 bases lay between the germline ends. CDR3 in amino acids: CAWSPTHPEAFF. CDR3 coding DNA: TGTGCCTGGAGTCCTACCCATCCTGAAGCTTTCTTT.

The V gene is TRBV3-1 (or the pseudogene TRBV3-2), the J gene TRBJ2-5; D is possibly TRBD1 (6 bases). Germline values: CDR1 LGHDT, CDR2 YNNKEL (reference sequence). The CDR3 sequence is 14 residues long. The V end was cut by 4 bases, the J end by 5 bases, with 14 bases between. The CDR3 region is CASSRRWTDETQYF. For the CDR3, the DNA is TGTGCCAGCAGCCGGAGATGGACAGACGAGACCCAGTACTTC.

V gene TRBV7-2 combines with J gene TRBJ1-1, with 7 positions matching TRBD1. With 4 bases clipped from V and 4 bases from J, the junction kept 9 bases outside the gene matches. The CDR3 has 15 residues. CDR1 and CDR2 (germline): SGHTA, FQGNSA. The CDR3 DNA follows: TGTGCCAGCAGCTCGCAGGGGGTTATGGGCACTGAAGCTTTCTTT. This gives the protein CASSSQGVMGTEAFF.

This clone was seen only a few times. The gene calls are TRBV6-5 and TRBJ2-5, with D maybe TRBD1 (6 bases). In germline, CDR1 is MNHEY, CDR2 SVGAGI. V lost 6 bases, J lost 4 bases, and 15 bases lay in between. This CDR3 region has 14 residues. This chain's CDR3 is CASRIQTGVETQYF. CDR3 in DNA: TGTGCCAGCAGAATCCAGACAGGCGTAGAGACCCAGTACTTC.

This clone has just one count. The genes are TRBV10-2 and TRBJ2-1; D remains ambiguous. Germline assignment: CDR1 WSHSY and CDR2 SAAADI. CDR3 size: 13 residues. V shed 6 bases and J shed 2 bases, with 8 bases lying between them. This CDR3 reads CASSQEAYNEQFF. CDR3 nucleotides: TGCGCCAGCAGCCAAGAGGCCTACAATGAGCAGTTCTTC.

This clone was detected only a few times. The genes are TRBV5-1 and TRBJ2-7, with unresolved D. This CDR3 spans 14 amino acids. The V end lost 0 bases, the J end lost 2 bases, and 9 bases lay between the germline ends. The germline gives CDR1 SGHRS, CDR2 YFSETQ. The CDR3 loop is CASSLGLSTYEQYF. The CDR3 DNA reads TGCGCCAGCAGCTTGGGTCTCAGTACCTACGAGCAGTACTTC.

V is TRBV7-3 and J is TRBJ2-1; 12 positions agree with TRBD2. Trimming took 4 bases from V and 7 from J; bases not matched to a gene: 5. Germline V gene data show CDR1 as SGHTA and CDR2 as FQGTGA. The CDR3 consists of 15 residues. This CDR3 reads CASSWLAGGSNEQFF. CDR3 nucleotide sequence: TGTGCCAGCAGCTGGCTAGCGGGAGGGTCAAATGAGCAGTTCTTC.

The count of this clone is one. The CDR3 spells CASGLAGGSSEETQYF. The CDR3 coding sequence is TGTGCCAGCGGACTAGCGGGAGGCAGTTCAGAAGAGACCCAGTACTTC. J is TRBJ2-5 and V is TRBV2; 14 bases are a match to TRBD2. CDR3 length equals 16 residues. After removal of 8 bases from V and 3 bases from J, the junction contained 8 bases not matched to a gene. Germline V gene data show CDR1 as SNHLY and CDR2 as FYNNEI.

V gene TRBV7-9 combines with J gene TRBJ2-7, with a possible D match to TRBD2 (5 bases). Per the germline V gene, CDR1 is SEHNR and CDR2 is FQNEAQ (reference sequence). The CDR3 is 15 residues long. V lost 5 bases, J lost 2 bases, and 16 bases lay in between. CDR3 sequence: CASSPAPWGAYEQYF. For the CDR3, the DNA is TGTGCCAGCAGCCCTGCTCCTTGGGGAGCCTACGAGCAGTACTTC.